One sample yielded the 21 T cell receptor beta chains listed below, sequenced in a study of OX40 agonist ivuxolimab in advanced cancers. Library generation was performed with the immunoSEQ multiplex PCR assay. TCRdb carries this immuneACCESS record with in-frame sequences only. Its versions omit some clonotypes, under half of them owing to an unresolved V gene in the studies checked, with the rest unexplained. The sample table shows 60,000 to 75,000 clones, and 65% to 90% are seen once. Jointly, the top ten make up roughly 1.4% of the sample. This specimen was CD4+ or CD8+ T cells sorted from blood, taken in a trial of the OX40 agonist ivuxolimab. These receptors originate from an adult with an advanced solid tumor such as melanoma, head and neck, liver or kidney cancer.

The chain is built from TRBV27 and TRBJ2-7; D perhaps matches TRBD1 (6 bases). This CDR3 contains 14 residues. Trimming cost V 10 bases and J 0 bases, with 16 bases left between them. From germline, CDR1 is MNHEY and CDR2 SMNVEV (reference sequence). The CDR3 nucleotides read TGTGCCACCAAACGGGAAGGGGGCTCCTACGAGCAGTACTTC. This encodes CATKREGGSYEQYF.

V is TRBV6-6 and J is TRBJ1-2, with a possible D match to TRBD1 (6 bases). This CDR3 is 15 amino acids long. Germline values: CDR1 MNHNY, CDR2 SVGAGI (reference sequence). V was trimmed by 0 bases and J by 7 bases, leaving 15 bases between them. CDR3 sequence: CASSYSGDIASGYTF. The CDR3 bases are TGTGCCAGCAGTTACTCGGGGGACATCGCTAGTGGCTACACCTTC.

The chain carries TRBV2 and TRBJ1-5, with TRBD1 matching 7 bases. V was clipped by 6 bases and J by 3 bases; unmatched bases: 8. The germline CDR1 and CDR2 sequences are SNHLY and FYNNEI. CDR3 length: 15 amino acids. CDR3 in DNA: TGTGCCAGCAGGGCCGACAGGGTAGACAATCAGCCCCAGCATTTT. Protein: CASRADRVDNQPQHF.

The V and J genes are TRBV6-5 and TRBJ1-1; 10 bases are a match to TRBD1. Looked up from germline, CDR1 is MNHEY and CDR2 is SVGAGI. Trimming cost V 2 bases and J 5 bases; bases outside gene matches: 5. There are 15 residues in the CDR3. The CDR3 DNA reads as TGTGCCAGCAGTTACGGGGACAGGGGCTGGACTGAAGCTTTCTTT. Its protein is CASSYGDRGWTEAFF.

The chain combines TRBV7-2 with TRBJ2-3; 11 nucleotides agree with TRBD2. This CDR3 has 16 amino acids. Germline V gives CDR1 SGHTA, CDR2 FQGNSA. V trimming: 2 bases; J trimming: 1 base; junction bases outside the gene matches: 2. CDR3 DNA: TGTGCCAGCAGCTTAATGACTAGCGGGGGCACAGATACGCAGTATTTT. Protein: CASSLMTSGGTDTQYF.

The chain employs TRBV9 and TRBJ2-5, with D perhaps TRBD1 (6 bases). Trimming took 2 bases from V and 5 from J, leaving 13 bases between them. The germline gives CDR1 SGDLS, CDR2 YYNGEE. This CDR3 has 14 amino acids. In nucleotides, the CDR3 is TGTGCCAGCAGCGTTGGGGGCAGGGCGGAGACCCAGTACTTC. Translation: CASSVGGRAETQYF.

The chain is built from TRBV5-4 and TRBJ1-1; 9 nucleotides align to TRBD1. The CDR3 contains 17 residues. The V segment lost 2 bases and the J segment 5 bases; nucleotides outside the gene matches: 13. CDR1 is SGHNT and CDR2 is YYREEE in the germline V gene (reference sequence). The CDR3 nucleotides read TGTGCCAGCAGCTTAGGACCTACAGGGGGCGCAGGGACTGAAGCTTTCTTT. This translates into CASSLGPTGGAGTEAFF.

This chain connects TRBV27 to TRBJ1-5, with 8 bases identical to TRBD1. The CDR3 contains 14 residues. Germline loops: CDR1 MNHEY, CDR2 SMNVEV (reference sequence). The junction had 4 bases not matched to a gene; V was cut back by 5 bases and J by 4 bases. The CDR3: CASSPDRANQPQHF. CDR3 nucleotides: TGTGCCAGCAGTCCGGACAGGGCTAATCAGCCCCAGCATTTT.

V gene TRBV9 combines with J gene TRBJ1-1; weak D call: TRBD1 (5 bases). V shed 4 bases and J shed 4 bases, with 14 bases lying between them. The CDR3 is made up of 14 amino acids. The germline gives CDR1 SGDLS, CDR2 YYNGEE. Written as DNA, the CDR3 is TGTGCCAGCAGCCTTCGGCCGGGGCTCACTGAAGCTTTCTTT. It encodes CASSLRPGLTEAFF.

This chain joins TRBV10-2 and TRBJ1-5; D may be TRBD1 (6 bases). Germline V lookup: CDR1 WSHSY, CDR2 SAAADI. V dropped 4 bases and J dropped 4 bases, with 11 bases sitting between them. This CDR3 comprises 14 residues. The CDR3 region has the DNA TGCGCCAGCAGTGCTGGGGGGCTTAATCAGCCCCAGCATTTT. This translates into CASSAGGLNQPQHF.

This sequence joins TRBV25-1 and TRBJ1-6; 9 positions agree with TRBD1. The CDR3 length is 14 residues. The germline V gene encodes CDR1 MGHDK and CDR2 SYGVNS. The junction had 4 bases not matched to a gene; V was cut back by 3 bases and J by 10 bases. CDR3 sequence: CASSEGQGRSPLHF. DNA for the CDR3: TGTGCCAGCAGTGAGGGACAGGGACGGTCACCCCTCCACTTT.

The V and J genes are TRBV5-1 and TRBJ2-6; a possible D gene is TRBD1 (6 bases). Germline CDR1 and CDR2: SGHRS and YFSETQ. This CDR3 is 16 amino acids long. V was pared by 1 base and J by 0 bases, with 8 bases between. The CDR3: CASSLNRDSGANVLTF. CDR3 in DNA: TGCGCCAGCAGCTTGAACAGGGACTCTGGGGCCAACGTCCTGACTTTC.

This clone came up a few times. The chain is built from TRBV5-4 and TRBJ2-5, with 10 bases matching TRBD1. CDR3 length: 17 amino acids. Trimming removed 4 bases from V and 3 bases from J; junction bases left unmatched: 12. Germline-derived CDR1 and CDR2 are SGHNT and YYREEE (reference sequence). In nucleotides, the CDR3 is TGTGCCAGCAGCCCATTCCGGGACAGGGGAGGAGAAGAGACCCAGTACTTC. It translates to CASSPFRDRGGEETQYF.

The chain carries TRBV6-5 and TRBJ2-7; maybe TRBD1 (7 bases). This CDR3 contains 14 residues. Germline lookup yields CDR1 MNHEY and CDR2 SVGAGI. Trimming cost V 6 bases and J 5 bases, with 17 bases left between them. CDR3 DNA: TGTGCCAGCAGCCCGGAGACAGGGAGGAACGAGCAGTACTTC. Protein product: CASSPETGRNEQYF.

This chain joins TRBV10-3 and TRBJ2-1; D gene ambiguous. The CDR3 sequence is 13 residues long. CDR1 ENHRY and CDR2 SYGVKD come from the germline V gene. V was clipped by 6 bases and J by 3 bases, with 9 bases between them. The CDR3 region has the DNA TGTGCCATCAGCGTGGATGGCTACAATGAGCAGTTCTTC. It specifies CAISVDGYNEQFF.

The rearrangement uses TRBV2 and TRBJ2-2; 12 nucleotides line up with TRBD2. CDR1 SNHLY and CDR2 FYNNEI come from the germline V gene. Trimming removed 7 bases from V and 0 bases from J; junction bases left unmatched: 6. The CDR3 is 17 amino acids. For the CDR3, the DNA is TGTGCCAGCATCCTGACTAGCGGGGGTGCGAACACCGGGGAGCTGTTTTTT. It is translated as CASILTSGGANTGELFF.

This clone was observed a single time. This sequence joins TRBV7-8 and TRBJ2-3; D uncertain. This CDR3 is built from 11 residues. Trimming removed 5 bases from V and 3 bases from J, with 3 bases in between. CDR1 and CDR2 from the germline V gene are SGHVS and FQNEAQ. CDR3 loop: CASSATDTQYF. As DNA, the CDR3 is TGTGCCAGCAGCGCTACAGATACGCAGTATTTT.

This clone was counted a single time. The chain is built from TRBV5-1 and TRBJ2-7; D is ambiguous. Trimming pared 2 bases from V and 4 bases from J, leaving 10 bases between. Per the germline V gene, CDR1 is SGHRS and CDR2 is YFSETQ. The CDR3 has 13 amino acids. The CDR3 protein is CASSLPDRYEQYF. The CDR3, as DNA: TGCGCCAGCAGCTTACCAGACCGGTACGAGCAGTACTTC.

This sequence joins TRBV6-1 and TRBJ1-4; the D is unclear. This CDR3 comprises 14 residues. V lost 6 bases, J lost 8 bases, and 16 bases lay in between. CDR1 is MNHNS and CDR2 is SASEGT in the germline V gene. CDR3 DNA sequence: TGTGCCAGCAGCGTACCCTCCGGGAGGGAAAAACTGTTTTTT. Translated: CASSVPSGREKLFF.

The rearrangement links TRBV29-1 to TRBJ2-2; D gene ambiguous. CDR3 size: 12 residues. V lost 7 bases and J 5 bases, leaving 11 bases between the germline ends. CDR1 is SQVTM and CDR2 is ANQGSEA in the germline V gene. In DNA form, the CDR3 reads TGCAGCGCAATCGGATCTACCGGGGAGCTGTTTTTT. Amino acids: CSAIGSTGELFF.

The rearrangement links TRBV10-2 to TRBJ2-3; TRBD2 aligns across 7 bases. With 0 bases clipped from V and 4 bases from J, the junction kept 4 bases outside the gene matches. This CDR3 contains 15 residues. Germline lookup yields CDR1 WSHSY and CDR2 SAAADI. The CDR3 is CASSESAGVADTQYF. For the CDR3, the DNA is TGCGCCAGCAGTGAGTCGGCGGGGGTGGCAGATACGCAGTATTTT.